Shown below are 27 T cell receptor beta chains from a single sample sequenced in a study of shared clonotypes between healthy human individuals. Profiled with immunoSEQ multiplex PCR; TCRdb holds only in-frame clones, not every one. The repertoire holds 1,400,000 or so clones, approximately 98.5% seen once, with 0.36% in the top ten. Sequenced material: naive CD4+ T cells sorted from blood. Described subset: CD45RA+ positively selected. The receptors stem from a young man in good health.

The chain couples TRBV28 to TRBJ2-7, with 7 bases identical to TRBD1. The length of the CDR3 is 14 residues. Germline assignment: CDR1 MDHEN and CDR2 SYDVKM. The trim removed 2 bases at V and 3 bases at J, leaving 4 bases unmatched. The DNA for the CDR3 is TGTGCCAGCAGTTTAGGGACAGCTCGCTACGAGCAGTACTTC. Translation gives CASSLGTARYEQYF.

V and J are TRBV27 and TRBJ2-2; 7 bases are shared with TRBD1. Germline values: CDR1 MNHEY, CDR2 SMNVEV (reference sequence). The CDR3 runs to 15 residues. The trim removed 5 bases at V and 5 bases at J, leaving 8 bases unmatched. The CDR3 here is CASSRDRALTGELFF. CDR3 coding DNA: TGTGCCAGCAGTCGCGACAGGGCCCTTACCGGGGAGCTGTTTTTT.

The gene calls are TRBV11-1 and TRBJ2-7, with 12 bases that match TRBD1. The CDR3 spans 15 residues. Germline trimming cut 5 bases from V and 4 bases from J; bases unmatched to any gene: 6. Germline V gives CDR1 SGHAT, CDR2 FQDESV (reference sequence). CDR3 region: CASSLGTGGEYEQYF. CDR3 nucleotides: TGTGCCAGCAGCCTCGGGACAGGGGGCGAATACGAGCAGTACTTC.

The genes are TRBV6-5 and TRBJ2-7; TRBD1 matches 9 bases. The CDR3 is 14 amino acids. Germline CDR1 MNHEY, CDR2 SVGAGI. J was trimmed by 2 bases and V by 5 bases; bases with no gene match: 4. The CDR3 DNA is TGTGCCAGCAGTCAGACAGGGGGTACCTACGAGCAGTACTTC. This translates into CASSQTGGTYEQYF.

The chain links TRBV18 to TRBJ2-7; TRBD2 matches 8 bases. The CDR3 runs to 15 residues. Germline V gives CDR1 KGHSH, CDR2 LQKENI. J was trimmed by 2 bases and V by 2 bases; bases with no gene match: 5. The CDR3 coding sequence is TGTGCCAGCTCACCAGATGCGGGAGGAACCTACGAGCAGTACTTC. This gives the protein CASSPDAGGTYEQYF. Full variable domain (outside the CDR3, taken from reference TRBV18 and TRBJ2-7): NAGVMQNPRHLVRRRGQEARLRCSPMKGHSHVYWYRQLPEEGLKFMVYLQKENIIDESGMPKERFSAEFPKEGPSILRIQQVVRGDSAAYFCASSPDAGGTYEQYFGPGTRLTVT.

The chain uses TRBV10-3 and TRBJ2-7; 7 bases align to TRBD1. V gave up 3 bases and J gave up 2 bases; unmatched junction bases: 4. The CDR3 runs 14 residues. CDR1 and CDR2 from the germline V gene are ENHRY and SYGVKD. This chain's CDR3 is CAISEQGSPYEQYF. CDR3 nucleotides: TGTGCCATCAGTGAACAGGGGTCTCCCTACGAGCAGTACTTC.

This chain's CDR3 is CASSGEQGVYEQYF. CDR3 DNA: TGCGCCAGCAGCGGGGAGCAGGGGGTCTACGAGCAGTACTTC. The chain couples TRBV5-1 to TRBJ2-7, with 7 bases matching TRBD1. CDR1 and CDR2 from the germline V gene are SGHRS and YFSETQ. With V trimmed by 4 bases and J by 3 bases, 7 bases remained unmatched. The CDR3 loop spans 14 amino acids.

The gene calls are TRBV11-2 and TRBJ1-5; possibly TRBD1 for D (6 bases). The germline CDR1 and CDR2 sequences are SGHAT and FQNNGV. CDR3 length equals 13 residues. With 6 bases removed from V and 5 bases from J, the gap between germline ends came to 11 bases. The CDR3 loop reads CASSWDNHQPQHF. CDR3 in DNA: TGTGCCAGCAGTTGGGACAACCATCAGCCCCAGCATTTT.

This chain links TRBV28 with TRBJ1-2; D is possibly TRBD1 (6 bases). CDR1 MDHEN and CDR2 SYDVKM come from the germline V gene. V lost 3 bases, J lost 4 bases, and 15 bases lay in between. CDR3 length: 15 residues. CDR3 region: CASSFTPGGSYGYTF. CDR3 DNA sequence: TGTGCCAGCAGTTTTACCCCTGGGGGCTCCTATGGCTACACCTTC.

On this clone itself: This specimen includes other DNA sequences encoding the same CDR3. This chain links TRBV15 with TRBJ2-2, with D uncertain. V was shortened by 0 bases and J by 2 bases, with 7 bases between the two germline ends. Germline CDR1 is LNHNV and CDR2 is YYDKDF (reference sequence). CDR3 length equals 15 residues. This CDR3 reads CATSRDHLNTGELFF. CDR3 coding DNA: TGTGCCACCAGCAGAGATCACCTTAACACCGGGGAGCTGTTTTTT.

This clone was recorded once. This chain joins TRBV9 and TRBJ2-1, with 8 bases lining up with TRBD2. J lost 7 bases, V lost 0 bases, and 9 bases had no gene match. The CDR3 contains 16 residues. CDR1 is SGDLS, CDR2 YYNGEE, per germline. In DNA, the CDR3 is TGTGCCAGCAGCGTAGACCCCGGGACTAGTAAGAATGAGCAGTTCTTC. It specifies CASSVDPGTSKNEQFF. Complete variable domain (other parts from reference TRBV9 and TRBJ2-1): DSGVTQTPKHLITATGQRVTLRCSPRSGDLSVYWYQQSLDQGLQFLIQYYNGEERAKGNILERFSAQQFPDLHSELNLSSLELGDSALYFCASSVDPGTSKNEQFFGPGTRLTVL.

J is TRBJ1-1 and V is TRBV5-4; perhaps TRBD1 as D (6 bases). V dropped 4 bases and J dropped 5 bases, with 18 bases sitting between them. Germline-derived CDR1 and CDR2 are SGHNT and YYREEE (reference sequence). The CDR3 is 15 residues long. In DNA form, the CDR3 reads TGTGCCAGCAGCCCAGAAACAGGGAAAACGACTGAAGCTTTCTTT. Protein product: CASSPETGKTTEAFF. The complete variable domain, with remaining parts taken from reference TRBV5-4 and TRBJ1-1, reads ETGVTQSPTHLIKTRGQQVTLRCSSQSGHNTVSWYQQALGQGPQFIFQYYREEENGRGNFPPRFSGLQFPNYSSELNVNALELDDSALYLCASSPETGKTTEAFFGQGTRLTVV.

The sample holds one count of this clone. This chain joins TRBV19 and TRBJ2-1; maybe TRBD2 (5 bases). V was pared by 5 bases and J by 0 bases, with 8 bases between. The length of the CDR3 is 14 residues. Germline V gene data show CDR1 as LNHDA and CDR2 as SQIVND (reference sequence). This chain's CDR3 is CASSLGSSYNEQFF. In DNA form, the CDR3 reads TGTGCCAGTAGTTTGGGGAGCTCCTACAATGAGCAGTTCTTC. The full variable domain, rest sourced from reference TRBV19 and TRBJ2-1, is DGGITQSPKYLFRKEGQNVTLSCEQNLNHDAMYWYRQDPGQGLRLIYYSQIVNDFQKGDIAEGYSVSREKKESFPLTVTSAQKNPTAFYLCASSLGSSYNEQFFGPGTRLTVL.

The chain recombines TRBV4-2 with TRBJ2-1; D may correspond to TRBD1 or TRBD2 (5 bases each). This CDR3 is built from 14 residues. The V end lost 0 bases, the J end lost 15 bases, and 18 bases lay between the germline ends. CDR1 is LGHNA, CDR2 YNFKEQ, per germline. This CDR3 is CASSQDWGSLIRFF. The CDR3, as DNA: TGTGCCAGCAGCCAAGATTGGGGGAGTTTGATTAGGTTCTTC.

A note on this clone: Other DNA sequences in this specimen translate into the identical CDR3. The V gene is TRBV5-1, the J gene TRBJ2-7; D call uncertain. The length of the CDR3 is 14 residues. Trimming stripped 1 base from V and 0 bases from J, with 8 bases between. Germline V gene sequence: CDR1 SGHRS, CDR2 YFSETQ. This CDR3 reads CASSLTSGSYEQYF. In DNA, the CDR3 is TGCGCCAGCAGCTTGACATCCGGCTCCTACGAGCAGTACTTC. The full variable domain, with the rest looked up from reference TRBV5-1 and TRBJ2-7, is KAGVTQTPRYLIKTRGQQVTLSCSPISGHRSVSWYQQTPGQGLQFLFEYFSETQRNKGNFPGRFSGRQFSNSRSEMNVSTLELGDSALYLCASSLTSGSYEQYFGPGTRLTVT.

The V call is TRBV7-9, the J call TRBJ2-6, with a tentative D call TRBD1 (6 bases). The CDR3 is 18 residues long. Trimming shortened V by 2 bases and J by 0 bases, and 14 bases separated the two germline ends. Germline values: CDR1 SEHNR, CDR2 FQNEAQ (reference sequence). CDR3 DNA: TGTGCCAGCAGCTTACCGGCAGGGGCCCCCTCTGGGGCCAACGTCCTGACTTTC. Protein: CASSLPAGAPSGANVLTF.

In its sample, this clone was seen once. The chain combines TRBV4-2 with TRBJ2-2; D call uncertain. V was pared by 1 base and J by 6 bases, with 15 bases between. This CDR3 is built from 16 residues. From germline, CDR1 is LGHNA and CDR2 YNFKEQ. The CDR3: CASSQVGEGSPGELFF. In DNA form, the CDR3 reads TGTGCCAGCAGCCAAGTTGGGGAAGGAAGTCCCGGGGAGCTGTTTTTT.

The chain recombines TRBV28 with TRBJ2-6; 7 bases line up with TRBD2. Germline V lookup: CDR1 MDHEN, CDR2 SYDVKM. The CDR3 is 17 amino acids. The V segment lost 5 bases and the J segment 2 bases; nucleotides outside the gene matches: 9. DNA for the CDR3: TGTGCCAGCAGTCTAAGATGGGGGGGTGCTGGGGCCAACGTCCTGACTTTC. Translation: CASSLRWGGAGANVLTF.

This clone was seen just once. The chain combines TRBV5-1 with TRBJ2-3; 11 bases map to TRBD2. With 0 bases clipped from V and 3 bases from J, the junction kept 3 bases outside the gene matches. CDR1 SGHRS and CDR2 YFSETQ come from the germline V gene. This CDR3 region has 16 residues. The CDR3 bases are TGCGCCAGCAGCTTGGGACTAGCGGGACCAACAGATACGCAGTATTTT. Translation gives CASSLGLAGPTDTQYF.

The J gene is TRBJ2-1, the V gene TRBV19; tentative D call: TRBD2 (5 bases). Trimming shortened V by 2 bases and J by 4 bases, and 12 bases separated the two germline ends. This CDR3 has 15 amino acids. Germline CDR1 and CDR2: LNHDA and SQIVND (reference sequence). The CDR3 nucleotides read TGTGCCAGTAGTATAAAGGGAGATGGGTACAATGAGCAGTTCTTC. Translation: CASSIKGDGYNEQFF.

The chain employs TRBV5-1 and TRBJ2-7; D is unresolved. The length of the CDR3 is 12 residues. Germline assignment: CDR1 SGHRS and CDR2 YFSETQ. The ends were cut back, 4 bases at V and 7 bases at J, with 12 bases in the middle. CDR3 loop: CASSHQAEEQYF. The CDR3 DNA is TGCGCCAGCAGCCATCAGGCAGAAGAGCAGTACTTC.

The V and J genes are TRBV5-5 and TRBJ2-5, with D unresolved. V was trimmed by 4 bases and J by 5 bases, leaving 6 bases between them. Germline-derived CDR1 and CDR2 are SGHKS and YYEKEE (reference sequence). This CDR3 comprises 11 residues. The CDR3 spells CASSKSETQYF. CDR3 nucleotides: TGTGCCAGCAGCAAGAGTGAGACCCAGTACTTC.

The V call is TRBV18, the J call TRBJ2-3; D is possibly TRBD2 (5 bases). The ends were cut back, 3 bases at V and 0 bases at J, with 10 bases in the middle. CDR3 length: 15 residues. Germline V gene data show CDR1 as KGHSH and CDR2 as LQKENI. The CDR3 region is CASSPVGISTDTQYF. The CDR3 DNA reads TGTGCCAGCTCACCGGTCGGGATCAGCACAGATACGCAGTATTTT.

The V call is TRBV7-2, the J call TRBJ2-1, with D uncertain. V was pared by 2 bases and J by 2 bases, with 10 bases between. This CDR3 contains 15 residues. Germline-derived CDR1 and CDR2 are SGHTA and FQGNSA. CDR3 DNA: TGTGCCAGCAGCTTACTTGGGAACACCTACAATGAGCAGTTCTTC. This encodes CASSLLGNTYNEQFF.

This chain joins TRBV20-1 and TRBJ2-7, with 7 bases fitting TRBD1. V shed 7 bases, J shed 3 bases, and the junction held 3 bases outside the gene matches. There are 11 residues in the CDR3. Germline V gene lookup returns CDR1 DFQATT and CDR2 SNEGSKA (reference sequence). CDR3 region: CSVGTDYEQYF. The DNA for the CDR3 is TGCAGTGTAGGGACAGACTACGAGCAGTACTTC.

J is TRBJ2-2 and V is TRBV15; D is possibly TRBD1 (6 bases). The CDR3 sequence is 17 residues long. Trimming removed 1 base from V and 0 bases from J, with 12 bases in between. Germline CDR1 is LNHNV and CDR2 is YYDKDF (reference sequence). CDR3 protein: CATSRGSRGANTGELFF. The CDR3 nucleotides read TGTGCCACCAGCAGAGGGAGCAGGGGAGCGAACACCGGGGAGCTGTTTTTT.

V gene TRBV7-8 combines with J gene TRBJ1-2, with D tentatively TRBD1 (6 bases). CDR1 SGHVS and CDR2 FQNEAQ come from the germline V gene. Trimming cost V 6 bases and J 2 bases, with 16 bases left between them. The CDR3 has 15 residues. The CDR3 DNA is TGTGCCAGCAGACAGGGAACAGTTGAGAACTATGGCTACACCTTC. It translates to CASRQGTVENYGYTF.